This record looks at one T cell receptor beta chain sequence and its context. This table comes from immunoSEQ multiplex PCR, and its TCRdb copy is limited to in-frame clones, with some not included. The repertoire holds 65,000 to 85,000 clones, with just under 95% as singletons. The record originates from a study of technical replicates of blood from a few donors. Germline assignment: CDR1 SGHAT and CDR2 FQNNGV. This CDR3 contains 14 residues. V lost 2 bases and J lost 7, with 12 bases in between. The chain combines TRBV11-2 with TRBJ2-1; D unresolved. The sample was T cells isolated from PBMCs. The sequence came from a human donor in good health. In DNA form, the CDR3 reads TGTGCCAGCAGCTTAAATTCCGGGTTTAATGAGCAGTTCTTC. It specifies CASSLNSGFNEQFF.